The 14 T cell receptor beta chains below come from one sample, sequenced in a study of response to subunit inactivated influenza vaccine. TCRdb recomputed calls from the RT-PCR reads with MiXCR, one row per CDR3 protein. Seen here are approximately 290,000 distinct CDR3 sequences, roughly 22% observed once, and the top ten hold under 13%. The source was PBMCs from blood, collected less than 22 months after vaccination. These receptors all come from a man between 50 and 69 years old who received an inactivated influenza vaccine.

The sample holds a few counts of this clonotype. In DNA form, the CDR3 reads TGTGCCATCGGAAGTTCCCCACTCACAGATACGCAGTATTTT. As protein: CAIGSSPLTDTQYF. The V gene is TRBV10-3, the J gene TRBJ2-3; unclear D gene. Between the trimmed V and J ends, which lost 8 bases and 2 bases, there was a span of 14 bases. CDR1 ENHRY and CDR2 SYGVKD come from the germline V gene. This CDR3 contains 14 residues.

J is TRBJ2-7 and V is TRBV9, with D perhaps matching TRBD1 (6 bases). The V and J ends lost 0 bases and 5 bases respectively, with 18 bases between them. This CDR3 is 16 amino acids long. Germline V gene sequence: CDR1 SGDLS, CDR2 YYNGEE. The CDR3 loop reads CASSVGPRQEWNEQYF. In DNA, the CDR3 is TGTGCCAGCAGCGTAGGCCCTAGACAGGAATGGAACGAGCAGTACTTC. Looking up the rest from reference TRBV9 and TRBJ2-7 gives the full variable domain: DSGVTQTPKHLITATGQRVTLRCSPRSGDLSVYWYQQSLDQGLQFLIQYYNGEERAKGNILERFSAQQFPDLHSELNLSSLELGDSALYFCASSVGPRQEWNEQYFGPGTRLTVT.

V gene TRBV20-1 combines with J gene TRBJ2-3; TRBD2 matches 7 bases. J gave up 1 base and V 1 base, and 2 bases lay outside the gene matches. Germline V gene data show CDR1 as DFQATT and CDR2 as SNEGSKA (reference sequence). The CDR3 runs to 14 residues. This CDR3 is CSARVGGGTDTQYF. CDR3 bases: TGCAGTGCTAGAGTGGGGGGGGGCACAGATACGCAGTATTTT.

The V call is TRBV5-1, the J call TRBJ2-7; 7 bases align to TRBD1. The CDR3 length is 14 residues. The germline V gene has CDR1 SGHRS and CDR2 YFSETQ. J was trimmed by 3 bases and V by 4 bases; bases with no gene match: 7. The CDR3: CASSGRGMDYEQYF. In nucleotides, the CDR3 is TGCGCCAGCAGCGGCAGGGGGATGGACTACGAGCAGTACTTC.

The chain couples TRBV6-5 to TRBJ2-7; TRBD2 aligns across 8 bases. In germline, CDR1 is MNHEY, CDR2 SVGAGI. The CDR3 runs to 15 residues. V shed 0 bases and J 2 bases; nucleotides not matched to a gene: 3. The CDR3 loop is CASSYSRLATYEQYF. The CDR3 DNA follows: TGTGCCAGCAGTTACTCTCGACTAGCGACCTACGAGCAGTACTTC.

This clonotype has just one count. The rearrangement links TRBV7-9 to TRBJ2-7; 11 bases fit TRBD1. The germline V gene encodes CDR1 SEHNR and CDR2 FQNEAQ (reference sequence). This CDR3 is built from 15 residues. After removal of 5 bases from V and 3 bases from J, the junction contained 6 bases not matched to a gene. The CDR3: CASSPGQGAVYEQYF. The CDR3 DNA reads as TGTGCCAGCAGCCCAGGACAGGGGGCGGTCTACGAGCAGTACTTC.

The chain links TRBV20-1 to TRBJ2-7; tentative D call: TRBD2 (7 bases). The CDR3 extends over 13 amino acids. Germline V lookup: CDR1 DFQATT, CDR2 SNEGSKA (reference sequence). V was trimmed by 6 bases and J by 3 bases, leaving 15 bases between them. For the CDR3, the DNA is TGCAGTGCAAGGGGGGAGGGCCGCTACGAGCAGTACTTC. It is translated as CSARGEGRYEQYF.

A few counts support this clonotype. J is TRBJ2-7 and V is TRBV20-1; D remains ambiguous. This CDR3 is built from 12 residues. Germline V gives CDR1 DFQATT, CDR2 SNEGSKA (reference sequence). V was clipped by 3 bases and J by 3 bases, with 9 bases between them. The CDR3 nucleotides are TGCAGTGCTAGGGGCCTTAACTACGAGCAGTACTTC. It codes for CSARGLNYEQYF.

This sequence joins TRBV19 and TRBJ1-1, with D possibly being TRBD1 (5 bases). The germline CDR1 and CDR2 sequences are LNHDA and SQIVND (reference sequence). This CDR3 has 16 residues. The V and J ends lost 6 bases and 1 base respectively, with 18 bases between them. The CDR3 DNA is TGTGCCAGTAGGGAAAATCCGGGACGTAGGAACACTGAAGCTTTCTTT. It encodes CASRENPGRRNTEAFF.

This clonotype was counted a few times. The chain is built from TRBV7-9 and TRBJ2-3, with D maybe TRBD2 (5 bases). V lost 4 bases, J lost 2 bases, and 13 bases lay in between. Germline assignment: CDR1 SEHNR and CDR2 FQNEAQ (reference sequence). The CDR3 runs to 15 residues. CDR3 sequence (DNA): TGTGCCAGCAGCTCCCTGAGGGCCCTCACAGATACGCAGTATTTT. Translated: CASSSLRALTDTQYF.

This clonotype was counted a few times. This chain connects TRBV11-2 to TRBJ2-1; a possible D gene is TRBD1 (5 bases). This CDR3 spans 14 amino acids. The V end was cut by 3 bases, the J end by 6 bases, with 12 bases between. Germline V lookup: CDR1 SGHAT, CDR2 FQNNGV. Here the CDR3 reads CASSFSGLGNEQFF. DNA for the CDR3: TGTGCCAGCAGCTTTTCAGGGTTAGGCAATGAGCAGTTCTTC.

The CDR3 bases are TGCAGTGCTTCAGCGACCCTTAGGGCCGAGACCCAGTACTTC. The encoded protein is CSASATLRAETQYF. The J gene is TRBJ2-5, the V gene TRBV20-1, with no clear D. The germline CDR1 and CDR2 sequences are DFQATT and SNEGSKA (reference sequence). Trimming cost V 5 bases and J 5 bases, with 18 bases left between them. This CDR3 spans 14 amino acids.

This clonotype was recorded once. The chain is built from TRBV5-1 and TRBJ2-1, with 9 bases aligning to TRBD2. The germline V gene encodes CDR1 SGHRS and CDR2 YFSETQ. J lost 4 bases, V lost 0 bases, and 5 bases had no gene match. This CDR3 has 16 amino acids. The DNA of the CDR3 is TGCGCCAGCAGCTTGGTGGGACTAGCTATTTACAATGAGCAGTTCTTC. Its translation: CASSLVGLAIYNEQFF.

This clonotype was seen at least ten times. The chain combines TRBV7-9 with TRBJ1-1; no clear D gene. CDR1 and CDR2 (germline): SEHNR, FQNEAQ (reference sequence). With 5 bases removed from V and 5 bases from J, the gap between germline ends came to 12 bases. The CDR3 is made up of 13 amino acids. CDR3 residues: CASSAQSTTEAFF. CDR3 sequence (DNA): TGTGCCAGCAGCGCACAGAGCACAACTGAAGCTTTCTTT.